This TCR beta chain is from a study of shared clonotypes between healthy human individuals. The CDR3 has 13 residues. Trimming took 6 bases from V and 0 from J, leaving 8 bases between them. Germline CDR1 reads SNHLY; CDR2 reads FYNNEI. Profiled with immunoSEQ multiplex PCR; TCRdb holds only in-frame clones, not every one. The sample lists around 2.3 million clones; approximately 96% were seen once. V gene TRBV2 combines with J gene TRBJ1-1; D not certain. What was sequenced was naive CD4+ T cells sorted from blood. The sample's subset: CD45RA+ positively selected. The receptor's source is a man aged 18-30 years in good health. CDR3 in DNA: TGTGCCAGCAGGACGACACTGAACACTGAAGCTTTCTTT. Translation gives CASRTTLNTEAFF.